This note documents a single TCR beta chain sequence. The data originate from a study of cytomegalovirus exposure and HLA in healthy donors. Sequencing used immunoSEQ multiplex PCR; TCRdb keeps in-frame clones, though not all of them. The sample includes over 150,000 clones, 89% of them seen just once. With 2 bases clipped from V and 6 bases from J, the junction kept 7 bases outside the gene matches. CDR3 length: 14 residues. Germline V gene sequence: CDR1 MGHRA, CDR2 YSYEKL. Sequenced input: PBMCs. The sequence was collected from a man younger than 30 in good health and CMV-seropositive. The V gene is TRBV4-1, the J gene TRBJ2-7; 7 bases map to TRBD2. The CDR3 protein is CASSQLEGRGEQYF. DNA of the CDR3: TGCGCCAGCAGCCAACTTGAAGGGAGGGGCGAGCAGTACTTC.